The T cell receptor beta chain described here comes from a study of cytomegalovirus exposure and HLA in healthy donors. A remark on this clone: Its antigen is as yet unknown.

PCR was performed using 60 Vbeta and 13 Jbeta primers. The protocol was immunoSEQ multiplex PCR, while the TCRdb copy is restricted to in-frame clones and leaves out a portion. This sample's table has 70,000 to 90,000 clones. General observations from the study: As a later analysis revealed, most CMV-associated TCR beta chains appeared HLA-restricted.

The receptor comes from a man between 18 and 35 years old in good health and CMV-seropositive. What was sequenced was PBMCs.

The CDR3 protein is CATSPRDTTGGNEQFF. CDR3 bases: TGCGCCACCAGCCCCCGGGACACGACAGGGGGCAATGAGCAGTTCTTC. The chain uses TRBV23-1 and TRBJ2-1; the match to TRBD1 covers 9 bases. TRBV23-1 is sorted into the ORF group, with uncertain function. The CDR3 extends over 16 amino acids. J lost 6 bases, V lost 10 bases, and 16 bases had no gene match.